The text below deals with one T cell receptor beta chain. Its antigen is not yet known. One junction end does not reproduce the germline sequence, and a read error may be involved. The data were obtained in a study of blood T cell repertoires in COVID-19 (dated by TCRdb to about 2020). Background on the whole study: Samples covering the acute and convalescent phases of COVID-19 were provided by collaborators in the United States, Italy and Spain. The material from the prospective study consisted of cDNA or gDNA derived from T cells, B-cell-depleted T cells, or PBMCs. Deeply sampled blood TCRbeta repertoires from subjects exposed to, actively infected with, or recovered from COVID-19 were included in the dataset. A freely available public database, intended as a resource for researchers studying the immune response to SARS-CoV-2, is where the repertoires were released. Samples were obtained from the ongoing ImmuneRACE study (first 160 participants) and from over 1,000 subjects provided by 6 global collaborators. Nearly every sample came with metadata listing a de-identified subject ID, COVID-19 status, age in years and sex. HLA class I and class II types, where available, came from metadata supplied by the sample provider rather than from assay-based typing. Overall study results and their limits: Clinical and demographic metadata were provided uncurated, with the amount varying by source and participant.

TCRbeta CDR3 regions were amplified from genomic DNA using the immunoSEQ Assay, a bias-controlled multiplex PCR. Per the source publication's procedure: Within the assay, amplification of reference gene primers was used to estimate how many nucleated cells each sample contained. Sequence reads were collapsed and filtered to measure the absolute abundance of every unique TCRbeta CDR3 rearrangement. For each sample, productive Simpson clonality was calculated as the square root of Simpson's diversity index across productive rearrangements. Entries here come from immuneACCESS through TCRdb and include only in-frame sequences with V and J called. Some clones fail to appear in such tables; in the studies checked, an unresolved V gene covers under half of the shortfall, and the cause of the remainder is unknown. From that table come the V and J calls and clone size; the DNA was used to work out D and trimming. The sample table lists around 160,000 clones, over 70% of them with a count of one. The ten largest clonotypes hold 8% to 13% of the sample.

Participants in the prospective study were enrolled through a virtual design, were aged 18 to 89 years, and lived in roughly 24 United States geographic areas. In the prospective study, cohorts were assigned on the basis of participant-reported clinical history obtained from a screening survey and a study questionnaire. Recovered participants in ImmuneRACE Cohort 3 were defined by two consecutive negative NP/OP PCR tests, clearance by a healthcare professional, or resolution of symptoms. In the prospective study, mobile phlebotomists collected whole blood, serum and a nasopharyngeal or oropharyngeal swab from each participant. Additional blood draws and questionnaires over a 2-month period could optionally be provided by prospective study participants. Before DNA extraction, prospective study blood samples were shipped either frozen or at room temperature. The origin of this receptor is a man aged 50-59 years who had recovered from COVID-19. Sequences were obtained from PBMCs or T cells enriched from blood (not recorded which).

The DNA sequence is given as TGTGCTAGCAGCTTAGGAAAAGGGGCCGGGGAGCTGTTTTTT. Translated, this gives CASSLGKGAGELFF. The V and J segments used are TRBV7-7 and TRBJ2-2, and possibly TRBD1, on 5 matching bases. The CDR3 runs 14 residues from the cysteine to the phenylalanine. The read is trimmed to its CDR3 DNA, 42 bases read in frame from base 1. Sequences SSHAT (CDR1) and FNYEAQ (CDR2) are obtained from the germline V gene (reference sequence).